This TCR beta chain was found in a study of shared clonotypes between healthy human individuals. The study, taken as a whole, reports: Relative to their counterparts shared across all four donors, non-shared clonotypes exhibited diminished generation probabilities. Represented diversity, genetic and exposure-history alike, was limited by few donors. Naive CD4 clonotypes overlapped across a handful of donors at approximately 5.5%.

Turning to this clone: Its antigen is not known.

Several immunoSEQ 96-well plates shared each subset's DNA, each plate a replicate. Generated by immunoSEQ multiplex PCR, the TCRdb table keeps only in-frame clones and is missing some. The sample lists around 600,000 clones, 85% to 95% occurring once. Naive CD8 cells lacked CD45RO and underwent positive selection for CCR7, leaving out terminally differentiated effector memory CD45RA+ cells. The germline CDR1 and CDR2 sequences are KGHSH and LQKENI. The germline V and J ends were trimmed by 3 bases and 0 bases, with 14 bases remaining between them. This CDR3 spans 16 amino acids. This rearrangement joins TRBV18 to TRBJ1-1; D is uncertain. Sequenced sample: naive CD8+ T cells sorted from blood. The receptor comes from a woman aged 25 to 39 in good health. Here the CDR3 DNA reads TGTGCCAGCTCACCCCCGGAGGGAGGGATGAACACTGAAGCTTTCTTT. It translates to CASSPPEGGMNTEAFF.